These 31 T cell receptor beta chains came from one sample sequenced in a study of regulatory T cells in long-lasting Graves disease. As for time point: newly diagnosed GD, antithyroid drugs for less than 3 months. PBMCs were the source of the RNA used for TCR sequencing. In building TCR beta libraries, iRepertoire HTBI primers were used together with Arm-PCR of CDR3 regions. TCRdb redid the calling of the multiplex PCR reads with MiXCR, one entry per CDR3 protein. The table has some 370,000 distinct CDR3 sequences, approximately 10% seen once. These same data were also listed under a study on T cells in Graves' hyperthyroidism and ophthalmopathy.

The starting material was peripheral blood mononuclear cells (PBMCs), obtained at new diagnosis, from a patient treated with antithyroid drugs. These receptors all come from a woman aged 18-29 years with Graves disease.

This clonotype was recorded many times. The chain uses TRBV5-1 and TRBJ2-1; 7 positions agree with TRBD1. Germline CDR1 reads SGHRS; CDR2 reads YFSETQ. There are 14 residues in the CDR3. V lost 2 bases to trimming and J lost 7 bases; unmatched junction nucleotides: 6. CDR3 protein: CASSLEGALNEQFF. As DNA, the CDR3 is TGCGCCAGCAGCTTAGAGGGGGCACTAAATGAGCAGTTCTTC. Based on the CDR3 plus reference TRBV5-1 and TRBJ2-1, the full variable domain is KAGVTQTPRYLIKTRGQQVTLSCSPISGHRSVSWYQQTPGQGLQFLFEYFSETQRNKGNFPGRFSGRQFSNSRSEMNVSTLELGDSALYLCASSLEGALNEQFFGPGTRLTVL.

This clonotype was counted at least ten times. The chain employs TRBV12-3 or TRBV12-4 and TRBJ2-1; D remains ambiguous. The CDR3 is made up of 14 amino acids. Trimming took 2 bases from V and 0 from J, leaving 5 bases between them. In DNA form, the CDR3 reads TGTGCCAGCAGTTTAAGCAGCTCCTACAATGAGCAGTTCTTC. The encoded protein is CASSLSSSYNEQFF.

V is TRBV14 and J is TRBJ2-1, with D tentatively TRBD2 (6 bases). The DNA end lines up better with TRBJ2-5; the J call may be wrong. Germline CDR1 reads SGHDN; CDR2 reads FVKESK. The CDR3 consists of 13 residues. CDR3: CASSQGAWEAQYF. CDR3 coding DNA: TGTGCCAGCAGCCAAGGGGCATGGGAGGCCCAGTACTTC.

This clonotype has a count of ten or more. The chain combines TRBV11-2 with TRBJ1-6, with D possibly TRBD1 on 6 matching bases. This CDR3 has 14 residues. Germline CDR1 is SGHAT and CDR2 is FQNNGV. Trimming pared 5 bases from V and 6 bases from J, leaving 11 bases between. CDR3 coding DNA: TGTGCCAGCAGCCCGCGACAGGCTAATTCACCCCTCCACTTT. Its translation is CASSPRQANSPLHF.

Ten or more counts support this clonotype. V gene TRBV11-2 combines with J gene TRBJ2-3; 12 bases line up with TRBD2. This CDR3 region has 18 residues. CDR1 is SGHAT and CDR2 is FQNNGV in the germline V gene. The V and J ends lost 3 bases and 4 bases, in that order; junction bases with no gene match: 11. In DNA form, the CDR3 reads TGTGCCAGCAGCTTCCAACTCGGACTAGCGGGATCCGCAGATACGCAGTATTTT. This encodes CASSFQLGLAGSADTQYF.

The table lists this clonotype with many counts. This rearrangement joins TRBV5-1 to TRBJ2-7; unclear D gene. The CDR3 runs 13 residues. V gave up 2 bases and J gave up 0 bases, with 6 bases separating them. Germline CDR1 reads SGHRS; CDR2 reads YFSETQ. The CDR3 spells CASSFSPSYEQYF. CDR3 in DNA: TGCGCCAGCAGCTTTTCACCCTCCTACGAGCAGTACTTC.

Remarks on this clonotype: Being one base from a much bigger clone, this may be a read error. As DNA, the CDR3 is TGCAGTGCTAGACCCGGACTAGCGGGGAGACAAGAGACCCAGCACTTC. Translated: CSARPGLAGRQETQHF. This rearrangement joins TRBV20-1 to TRBJ2-5; TRBD2 matches at 12 bases. The V gene's germline CDR1 is DFQATT and CDR2 SNEGSKA (reference sequence). The CDR3 has 16 amino acids.

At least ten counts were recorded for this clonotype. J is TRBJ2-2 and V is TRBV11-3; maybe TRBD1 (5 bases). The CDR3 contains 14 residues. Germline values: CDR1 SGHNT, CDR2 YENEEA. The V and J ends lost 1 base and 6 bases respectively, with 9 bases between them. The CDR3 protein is CASSLAGKAGELFF. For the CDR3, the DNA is TGTGCCAGCAGCTTAGCAGGGAAGGCCGGGGAGCTGTTTTTT.

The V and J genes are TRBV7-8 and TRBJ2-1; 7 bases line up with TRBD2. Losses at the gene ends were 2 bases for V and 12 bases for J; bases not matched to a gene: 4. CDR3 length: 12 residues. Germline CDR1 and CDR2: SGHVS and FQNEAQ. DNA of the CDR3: TGTGCCAGCAGCTTACGGGGGGAGGCGCAGTTCTTC. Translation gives CASSLRGEAQFF. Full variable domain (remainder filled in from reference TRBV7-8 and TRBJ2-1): GAGVSQSPRYKVAKRGQDVALRCDPISGHVSLFWYQQALGQGPEFLTYFQNEAQLDKSGLPSDRFFAERPEGSVSTLKIQRTQQEDSAVYLCASSLRGEAQFFGPGTRLTVL.

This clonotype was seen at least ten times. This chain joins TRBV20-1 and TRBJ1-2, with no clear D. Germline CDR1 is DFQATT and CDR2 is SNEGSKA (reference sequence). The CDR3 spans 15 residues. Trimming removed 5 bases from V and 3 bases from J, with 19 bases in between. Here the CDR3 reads CSAPPMVGNDYGYTF. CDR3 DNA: TGCAGTGCTCCTCCTATGGTGGGGAACGACTATGGCTACACCTTC.

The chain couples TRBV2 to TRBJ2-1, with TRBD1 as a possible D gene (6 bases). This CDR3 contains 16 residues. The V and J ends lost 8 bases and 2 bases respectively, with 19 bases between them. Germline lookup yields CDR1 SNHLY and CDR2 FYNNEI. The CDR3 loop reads CASGRGGLAAYNEQFF. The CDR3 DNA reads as TGTGCCAGCGGTCGAGGGGGATTAGCAGCCTACAATGAGCAGTTCTTC.

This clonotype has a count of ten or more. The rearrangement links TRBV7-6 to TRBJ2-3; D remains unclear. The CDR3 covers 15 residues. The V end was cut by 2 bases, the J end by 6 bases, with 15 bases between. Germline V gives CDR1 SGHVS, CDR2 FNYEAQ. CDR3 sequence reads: CASSLLGIPWDTQYF. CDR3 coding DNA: TGTGCCAGCAGCTTACTGGGGATCCCTTGGGATACGCAGTATTTT.

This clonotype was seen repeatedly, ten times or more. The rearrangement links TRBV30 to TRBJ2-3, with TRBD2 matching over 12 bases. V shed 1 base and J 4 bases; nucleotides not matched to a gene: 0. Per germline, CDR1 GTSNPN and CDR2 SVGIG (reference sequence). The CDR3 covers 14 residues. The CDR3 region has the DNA TGTGCCTGGAGTGGACTAGCGGGAGCAGATACGCAGTATTTT. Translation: CAWSGLAGADTQYF. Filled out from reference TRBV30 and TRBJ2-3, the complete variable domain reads SQTIHQWPATLVQPVGSPLSLECTVEGTSNPNLYWYRQAAGRGLQLLFYSVGIGQISSEVPQNLSASRPQDRQFILSSKKLLLSDSGFYLCAWSGLAGADTQYFGPGTRLTVL.

The CDR3 loop is CASSQLGNYGYTF. The CDR3 region has the DNA TGCGCCAGCAGCCAACTGGGGAACTATGGCTACACCTTC. The rearrangement joins TRBV4-3 to TRBJ1-2; D call uncertain. Trimming pared 2 bases from V and 2 bases from J, leaving 6 bases between. Germline V gene data show CDR1 as LGHNA and CDR2 as YSLEER. This CDR3 region has 13 residues.

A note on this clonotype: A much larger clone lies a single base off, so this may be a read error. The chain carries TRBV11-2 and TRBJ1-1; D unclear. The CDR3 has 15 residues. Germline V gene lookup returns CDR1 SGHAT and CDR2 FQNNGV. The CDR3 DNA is TGTGCCGGCAGCCTACGACTAAGATTGAACACTGAAGCTTTCTTT. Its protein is CAGSLRLRLNTEAFF.

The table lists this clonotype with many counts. CDR3 residues: CASSKWAMNQPQHF. The CDR3 DNA is TGTGCCAGCAGTAAGTGGGCTATGAATCAGCCCCAGCATTTT. The rearrangement uses TRBV12-3 or TRBV12-4 and TRBJ1-5; no firm D call. V lost 5 bases and J lost 4, with 12 bases in between. This CDR3 contains 14 residues.

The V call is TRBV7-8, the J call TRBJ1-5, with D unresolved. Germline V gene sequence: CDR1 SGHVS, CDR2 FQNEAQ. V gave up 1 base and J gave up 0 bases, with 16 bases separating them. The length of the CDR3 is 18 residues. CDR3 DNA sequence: TGTGCCAGCAGCTTAGTCGGTTGGCAGATTTATAGCAATCAGCCCCAGCATTTT. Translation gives CASSLVGWQIYSNQPQHF.

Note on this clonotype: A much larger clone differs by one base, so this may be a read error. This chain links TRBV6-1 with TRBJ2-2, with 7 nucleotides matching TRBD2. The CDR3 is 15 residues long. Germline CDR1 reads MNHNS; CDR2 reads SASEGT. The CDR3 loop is CANSEENGGSGELFF. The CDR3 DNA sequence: TGTGCCAACAGTGAAGAGAACGGGGGGTCCGGGGAGCTGTTTTTT.

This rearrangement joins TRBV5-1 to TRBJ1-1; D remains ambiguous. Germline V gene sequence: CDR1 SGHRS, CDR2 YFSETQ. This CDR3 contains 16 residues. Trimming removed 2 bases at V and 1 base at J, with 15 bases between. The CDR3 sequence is CASSLDKGWGNTEAFF. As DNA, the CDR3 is TGCGCCAGCAGCTTAGATAAGGGCTGGGGGAACACTGAAGCTTTCTTT.

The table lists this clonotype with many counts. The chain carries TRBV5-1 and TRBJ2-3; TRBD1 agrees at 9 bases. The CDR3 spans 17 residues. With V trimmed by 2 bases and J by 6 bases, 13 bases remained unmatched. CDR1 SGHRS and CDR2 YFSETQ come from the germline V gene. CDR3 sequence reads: CASSFQGTGTRRDTQYF. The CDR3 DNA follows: TGCGCCAGCAGCTTTCAGGGGACAGGGACCCGTCGGGATACGCAGTATTTT.

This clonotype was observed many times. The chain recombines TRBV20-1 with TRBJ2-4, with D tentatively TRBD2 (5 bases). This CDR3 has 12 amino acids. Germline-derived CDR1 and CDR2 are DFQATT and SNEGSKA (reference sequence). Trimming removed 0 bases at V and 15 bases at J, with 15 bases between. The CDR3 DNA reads TGCAGTGCTAGAGACACGGCCGGGGTGCGGTACTTC. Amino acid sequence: CSARDTAGVRYF.

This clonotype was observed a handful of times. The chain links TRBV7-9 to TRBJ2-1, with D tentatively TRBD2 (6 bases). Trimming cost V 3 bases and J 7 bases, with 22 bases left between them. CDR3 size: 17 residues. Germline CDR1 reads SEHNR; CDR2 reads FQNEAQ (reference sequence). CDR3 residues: CASSFTTTWDSQNEQFF. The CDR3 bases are TGTGCCAGCAGCTTCACCACCACCTGGGACTCCCAAAATGAGCAGTTCTTC.

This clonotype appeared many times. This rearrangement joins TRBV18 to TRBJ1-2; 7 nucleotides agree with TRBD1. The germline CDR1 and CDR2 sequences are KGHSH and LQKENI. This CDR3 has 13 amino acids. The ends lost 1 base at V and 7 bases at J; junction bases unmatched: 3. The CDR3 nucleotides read TGTGCCAGCTCACCACGACAGGGACCTGGCTACACCTTC. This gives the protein CASSPRQGPGYTF.

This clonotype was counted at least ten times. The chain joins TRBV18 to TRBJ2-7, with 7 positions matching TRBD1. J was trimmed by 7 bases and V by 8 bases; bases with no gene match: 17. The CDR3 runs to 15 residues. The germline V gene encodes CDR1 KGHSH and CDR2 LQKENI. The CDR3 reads CASNEAGGQVGEQYV. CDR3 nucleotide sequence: TGTGCCAGCAACGAGGCGGGCGGACAGGTCGGGGAGCAGTACGTC.

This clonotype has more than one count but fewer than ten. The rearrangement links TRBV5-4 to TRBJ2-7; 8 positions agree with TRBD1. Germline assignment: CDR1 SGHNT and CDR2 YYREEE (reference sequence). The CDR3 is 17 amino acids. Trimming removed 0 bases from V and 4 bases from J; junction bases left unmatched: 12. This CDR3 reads CASSLGDRLGVLYEQYF. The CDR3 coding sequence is TGTGCCAGCAGCTTGGGGGACAGGCTCGGGGTTCTTTACGAGCAGTACTTC.

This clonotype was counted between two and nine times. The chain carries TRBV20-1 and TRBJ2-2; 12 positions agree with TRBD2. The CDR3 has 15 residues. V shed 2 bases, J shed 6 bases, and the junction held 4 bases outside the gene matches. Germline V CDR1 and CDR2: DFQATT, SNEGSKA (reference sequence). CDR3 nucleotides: TGCAGTGCTAGACGGGCTAGCGGGGGGGCCGGGGAGCTGTTTTTT. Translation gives CSARRASGGAGELFF.

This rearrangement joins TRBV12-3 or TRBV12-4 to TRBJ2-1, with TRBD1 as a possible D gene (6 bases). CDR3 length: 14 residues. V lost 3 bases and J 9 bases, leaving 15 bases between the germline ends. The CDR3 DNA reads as TGTGCCAGCAGTTTTGGTAGGGTGGACAGTGAGCAGTTCTTC. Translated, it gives CASSFGRVDSEQFF.

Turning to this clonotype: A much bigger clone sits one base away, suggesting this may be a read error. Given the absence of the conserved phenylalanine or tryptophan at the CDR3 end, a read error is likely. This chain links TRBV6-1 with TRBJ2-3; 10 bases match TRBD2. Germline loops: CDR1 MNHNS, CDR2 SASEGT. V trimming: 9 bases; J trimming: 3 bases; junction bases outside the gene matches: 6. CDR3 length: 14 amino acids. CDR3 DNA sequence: TGTGCCAGTCGCCTAGCGGGGGTTACAGATACGCAGTATTCT. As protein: CASRLAGVTDTQYS.

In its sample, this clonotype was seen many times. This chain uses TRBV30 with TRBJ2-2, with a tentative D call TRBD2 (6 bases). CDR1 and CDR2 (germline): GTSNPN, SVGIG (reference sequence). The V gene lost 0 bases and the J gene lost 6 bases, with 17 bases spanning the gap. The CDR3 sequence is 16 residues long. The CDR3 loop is CAWSVLFGRGSGELFF. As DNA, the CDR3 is TGTGCCTGGAGTGTATTGTTCGGGAGAGGATCCGGGGAGCTGTTTTTT.

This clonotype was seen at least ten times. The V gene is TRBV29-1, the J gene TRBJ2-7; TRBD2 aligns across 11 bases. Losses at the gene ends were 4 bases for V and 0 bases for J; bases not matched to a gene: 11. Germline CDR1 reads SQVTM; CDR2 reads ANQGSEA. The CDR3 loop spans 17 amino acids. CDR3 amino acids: CSVGVGLAGGSSYEQYF. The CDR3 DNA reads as TGCAGCGTTGGTGTTGGGCTAGCGGGAGGATCCTCCTACGAGCAGTACTTC.

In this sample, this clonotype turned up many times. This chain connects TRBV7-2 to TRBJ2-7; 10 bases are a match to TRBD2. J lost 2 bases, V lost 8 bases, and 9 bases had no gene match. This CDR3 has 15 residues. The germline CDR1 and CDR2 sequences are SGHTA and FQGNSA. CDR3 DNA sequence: TGTGCCAGCGGCCTAGGGACTAGCGCCGCCTACGAGCAGTACTTC. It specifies CASGLGTSAAYEQYF.